This T cell receptor (beta chain) was observed in a study of regulatory T cells in long-lasting Graves disease. The time point: newly diagnosed GD, antithyroid drugs for less than 3 months. From RNA extracted from PBMCs, the TCR library was made. Relying on iRepertoire HTBI primers and Arm-PCR of CDR3 regions, the team built TCR beta libraries. As handled by the study authors: The study identified around 62 TRBV and some 15 TRBJ segments across samples. MiXCR, run by TCRdb on the multiplex PCR reads, gives a single entry per CDR3 protein. Clone size and V and J calls follow TCRdb, not the original study. The sample carries around 480,000 distinct CDR3 sequences, around 16% recorded once. Trimming removed 2 bases at V and 3 bases at J, with 17 bases between. CDR3 size: 17 residues. Germline CDR1 reads LNHNV; CDR2 reads YYDKDF (reference sequence). These data were also filed under a second study, of T cells in Graves' hyperthyroidism and ophthalmopathy.

The sequence was obtained from a woman aged 35-60 years with Graves disease. Specimen: peripheral blood mononuclear cells (PBMCs), collected at new diagnosis, from a patient treated with antithyroid drugs. The chain joins TRBV15 to TRBJ1-3; possibly TRBD1 for D (5 bases). CDR3 sequence (DNA): TGTGCCACCAGCAGACAACTCCTGGGGGTTGGTGGAAACACCATATATTTT. Amino acid sequence: CATSRQLLGVGGNTIYF. Full variable domain (rest looked up from reference TRBV15 and TRBJ1-3): DAMVIQNPRYQVTQFGKPVTLSCSQTLNHNVMYWYQQKSSQAPKLLFHYYDKDFNNEADTPDNFQSRRPNTSFCFLDIRSPGLGDTAMYLCATSRQLLGVGGNTIYFGEGSWLTVV.